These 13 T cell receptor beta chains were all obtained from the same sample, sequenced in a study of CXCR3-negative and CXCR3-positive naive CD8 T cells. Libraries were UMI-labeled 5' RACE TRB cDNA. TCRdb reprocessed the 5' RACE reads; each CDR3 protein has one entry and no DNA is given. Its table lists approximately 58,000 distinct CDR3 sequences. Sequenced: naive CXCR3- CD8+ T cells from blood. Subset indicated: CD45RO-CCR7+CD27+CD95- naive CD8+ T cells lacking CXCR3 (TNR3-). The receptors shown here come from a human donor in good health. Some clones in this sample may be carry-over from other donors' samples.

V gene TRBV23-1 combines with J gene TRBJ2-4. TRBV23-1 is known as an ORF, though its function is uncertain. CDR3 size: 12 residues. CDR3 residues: CASALAKNIQYF.

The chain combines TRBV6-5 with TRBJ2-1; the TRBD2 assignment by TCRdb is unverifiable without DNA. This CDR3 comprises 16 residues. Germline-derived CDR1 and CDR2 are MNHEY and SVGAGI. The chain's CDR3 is CASSYLAGVPYNEQFF.

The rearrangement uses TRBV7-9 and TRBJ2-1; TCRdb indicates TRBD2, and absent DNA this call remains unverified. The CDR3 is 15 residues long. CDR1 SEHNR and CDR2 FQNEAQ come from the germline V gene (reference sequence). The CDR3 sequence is CASSSGLSSYNEQFF.

The CDR3 is CASSLAGRYEQYF. The gene calls are TRBV7-9 and TRBJ2-7. Germline V gene sequence: CDR1 SEHNR, CDR2 FQNEAQ (reference sequence). CDR3 length: 13 amino acids.

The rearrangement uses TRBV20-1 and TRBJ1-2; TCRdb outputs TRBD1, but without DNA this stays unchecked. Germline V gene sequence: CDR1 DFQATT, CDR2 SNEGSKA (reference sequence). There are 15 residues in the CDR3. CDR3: CSPTPYKTVADGYTF.

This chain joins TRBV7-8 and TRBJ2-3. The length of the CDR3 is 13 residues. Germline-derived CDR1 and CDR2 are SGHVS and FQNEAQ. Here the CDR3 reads CASRFGVGDTQYF.

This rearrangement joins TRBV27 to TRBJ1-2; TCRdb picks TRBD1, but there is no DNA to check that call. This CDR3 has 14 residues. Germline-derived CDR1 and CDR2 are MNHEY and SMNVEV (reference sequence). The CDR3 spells CASSMGGGGGDYTF.

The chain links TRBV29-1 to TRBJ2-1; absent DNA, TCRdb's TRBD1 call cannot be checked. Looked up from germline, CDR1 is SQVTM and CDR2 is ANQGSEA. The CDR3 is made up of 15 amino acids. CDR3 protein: CSVEDRGGSLNEQFF.

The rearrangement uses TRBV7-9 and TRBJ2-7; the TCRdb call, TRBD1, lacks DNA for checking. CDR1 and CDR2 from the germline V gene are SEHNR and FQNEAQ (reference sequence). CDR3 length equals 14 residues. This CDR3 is CASSGTGAWYEQYF.

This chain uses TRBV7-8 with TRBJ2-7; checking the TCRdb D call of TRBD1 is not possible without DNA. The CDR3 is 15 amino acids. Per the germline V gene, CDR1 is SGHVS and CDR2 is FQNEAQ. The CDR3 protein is CASSSTWDRVNEQYF. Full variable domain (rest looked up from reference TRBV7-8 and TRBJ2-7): GAGVSQSPRYKVAKRGQDVALRCDPISGHVSLFWYQQALGQGPEFLTYFQNEAQLDKSGLPSDRFFAERPEGSVSTLKIQRTQQEDSAVYLCASSSTWDRVNEQYFGPGTRLTVT.

This CDR3 is CSGGVGNEQFF. The V and J genes are TRBV29-1 and TRBJ2-1. Looked up from germline, CDR1 is SQVTM and CDR2 is ANQGSEA. This CDR3 comprises 11 residues.

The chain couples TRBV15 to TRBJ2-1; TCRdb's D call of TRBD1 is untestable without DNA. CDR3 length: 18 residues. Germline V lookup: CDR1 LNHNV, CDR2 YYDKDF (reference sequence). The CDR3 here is CATSRVLAPDRSYNEQFF.

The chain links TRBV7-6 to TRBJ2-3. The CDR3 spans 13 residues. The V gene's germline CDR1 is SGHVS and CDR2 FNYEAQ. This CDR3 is CASSLGFPDTQYF.